The clone carrying this TCR beta chain was seen only a few times. Its specificity is unknown. The data stem from a study of T cells in Graves' hyperthyroidism and ophthalmopathy. Overall study findings and caveats: Researchers found most expanded thyroid clonotypes above 0.001 in blood as well. Ophthalmopathy stood apart from stable hyperthyroidism in a 13 V-J model.

Fresh 10 ml peripheral blood yielded PBMCs. V shed 7 bases and J shed 2 bases, with 14 bases lying between them. Germline V gene lookup returns CDR1 WNHNN and CDR2 SYGVQD (reference sequence). This CDR3 has 14 residues. TCR beta CDR3 sequences were amplified from RNA transcripts. The TCR CDR3 was amplified in a first-round RT-PCR using the HTBI primer set. In TCRdb, the multiplex PCR reads were re-called with MiXCR into one record per CDR3 protein. This sample has hundreds of thousands of distinct CDR3 sequences; about 14% occur once, and the top ten carry roughly 10%. The chain has TRBV10-1 and TRBJ1-1; D possibly corresponds to TRBD1 (5 bases). This sequence originates from a woman aged 18-30 years with Graves' hyperthyroidism. Sequenced input: blood. The CDR3 DNA follows: TGCGCCAGCATGCCGGGGAGGGGAAACACTGAAGCTTTCTTT. Translating it yields CASMPGRGNTEAFF.